The present T cell receptor (beta chain) was sequenced within a study of T cells in Graves' hyperthyroidism and ophthalmopathy. Study-level background: Prior to any treatment, at the point of initial diagnosis, peripheral blood was collected.

Study findings and constraints: The majority of expanded thyroid clonotypes above 0.001 also appeared in blood.

Per the germline V gene, CDR1 is MNHEY and CDR2 is SVGEGT. The length of the CDR3 is 15 residues. Deletions cut 2 bases from V and 2 bases from J, with 13 bases between. Regions amplified from RNA transcripts were the TCR beta CDR3 regions. Carried out on the TCR CDR3, a first-round RT-PCR used the HTBI primer set. TCRdb itself ran the multiplex PCR reads through MiXCR, one entry per CDR3 protein. The table has 300,000 to 450,000 distinct CDR3 sequences, around 14% seen once. A remark on this clonotype: Its antigen is unidentified.

The chain joins TRBV6-2 or TRBV6-3 to TRBJ2-7, with unresolved D. This sequence was found in a woman aged 30 to 39 with Graves' hyperthyroidism. Sequenced: blood. DNA of the CDR3: TGTGCCAGCAGTTACGCAGGCGACCTAACCTACGAGCAGTACTTC. It yields the protein CASSYAGDLTYEQYF.